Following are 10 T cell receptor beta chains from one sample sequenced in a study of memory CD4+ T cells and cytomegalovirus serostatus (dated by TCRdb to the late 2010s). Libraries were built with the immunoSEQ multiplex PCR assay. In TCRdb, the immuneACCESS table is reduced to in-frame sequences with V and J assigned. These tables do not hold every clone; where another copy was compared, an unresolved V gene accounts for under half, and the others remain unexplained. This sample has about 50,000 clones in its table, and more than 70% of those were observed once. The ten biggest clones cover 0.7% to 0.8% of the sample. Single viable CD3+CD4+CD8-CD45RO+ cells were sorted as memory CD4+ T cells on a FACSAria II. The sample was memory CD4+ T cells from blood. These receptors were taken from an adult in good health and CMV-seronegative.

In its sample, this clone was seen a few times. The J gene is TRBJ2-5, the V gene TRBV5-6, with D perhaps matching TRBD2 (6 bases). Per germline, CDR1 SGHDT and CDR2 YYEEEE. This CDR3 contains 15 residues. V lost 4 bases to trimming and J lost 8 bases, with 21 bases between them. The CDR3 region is CASSLGTLGGETQYF. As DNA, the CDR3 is TGTGCCAGCAGCCTCGGGACCCTGGGCGGGGAAACCCAGTACTTC.

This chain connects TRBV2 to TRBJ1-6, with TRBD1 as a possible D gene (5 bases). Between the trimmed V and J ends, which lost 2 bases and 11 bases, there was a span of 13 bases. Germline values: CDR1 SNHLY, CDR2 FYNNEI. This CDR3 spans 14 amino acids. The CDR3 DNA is TGTGCCAGCAGTGAAACACGGGGCAGAACACCCCTCCACTTT. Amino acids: CASSETRGRTPLHF.

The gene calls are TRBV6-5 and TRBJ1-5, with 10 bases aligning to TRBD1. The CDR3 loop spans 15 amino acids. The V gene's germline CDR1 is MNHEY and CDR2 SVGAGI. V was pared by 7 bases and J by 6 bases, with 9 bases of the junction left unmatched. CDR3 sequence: CASNNRQGAVQPQHF. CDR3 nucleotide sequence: TGTGCCAGCAACAACCGACAGGGGGCTGTTCAGCCCCAGCATTTT.

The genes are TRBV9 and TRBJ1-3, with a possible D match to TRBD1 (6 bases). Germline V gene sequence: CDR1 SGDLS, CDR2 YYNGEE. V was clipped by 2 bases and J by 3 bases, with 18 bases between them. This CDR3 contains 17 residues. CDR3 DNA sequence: TGTGCCAGCAGCGTGGACCTAACAGGGTTGGTTGGAAACACCATATATTTT. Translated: CASSVDLTGLVGNTIYF.

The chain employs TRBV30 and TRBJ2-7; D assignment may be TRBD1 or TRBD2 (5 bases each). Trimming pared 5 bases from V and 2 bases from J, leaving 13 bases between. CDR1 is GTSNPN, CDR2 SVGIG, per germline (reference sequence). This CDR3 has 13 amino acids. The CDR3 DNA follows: TGTGCCTGGGGAGGCCCGGGGCCCTACGAGCAGTACTTC. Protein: CAWGGPGPYEQYF.

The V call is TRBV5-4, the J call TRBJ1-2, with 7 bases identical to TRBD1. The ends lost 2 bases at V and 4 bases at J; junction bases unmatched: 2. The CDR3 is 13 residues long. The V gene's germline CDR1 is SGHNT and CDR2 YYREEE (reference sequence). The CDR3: CASSFRGRYGYTF. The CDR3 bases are TGTGCCAGCAGCTTTAGGGGGCGCTATGGCTACACCTTC.

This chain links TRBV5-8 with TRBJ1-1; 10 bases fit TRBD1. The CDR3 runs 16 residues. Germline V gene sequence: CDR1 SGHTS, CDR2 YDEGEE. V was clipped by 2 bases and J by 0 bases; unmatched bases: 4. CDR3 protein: CASSFRDRGMNTEAFF. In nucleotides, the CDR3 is TGTGCCAGCAGCTTCAGGGACAGGGGCATGAACACTGAAGCTTTCTTT.

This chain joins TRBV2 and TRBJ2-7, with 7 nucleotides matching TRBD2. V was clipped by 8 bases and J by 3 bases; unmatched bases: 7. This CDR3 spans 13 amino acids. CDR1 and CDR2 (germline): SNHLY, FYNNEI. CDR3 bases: TGTGCCAGCGAAAGGACTAGTAACTACGAGCAGTACTTC. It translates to CASERTSNYEQYF. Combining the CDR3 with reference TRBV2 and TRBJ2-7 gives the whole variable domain EPEVTQTPSHQVTQMGQEVILRCVPISNHLYFYWYRQILGQKVEFLVSFYNNEISEKSEIFDDQFSVERPDGSNFTLKIRSTKLEDSAMYFCASERTSNYEQYFGPGTRLTVT.

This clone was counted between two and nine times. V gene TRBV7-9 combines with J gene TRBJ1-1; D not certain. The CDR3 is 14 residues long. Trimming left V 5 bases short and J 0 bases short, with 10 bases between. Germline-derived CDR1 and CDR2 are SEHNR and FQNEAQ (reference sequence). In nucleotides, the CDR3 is TGTGCCAGCAGCCGCGGACGCCTGAACACTGAAGCTTTCTTT. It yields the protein CASSRGRLNTEAFF.

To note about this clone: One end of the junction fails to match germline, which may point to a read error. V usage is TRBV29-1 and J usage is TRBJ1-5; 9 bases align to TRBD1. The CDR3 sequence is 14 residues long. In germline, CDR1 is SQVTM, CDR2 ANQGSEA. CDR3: CSVKDRGYNQPQHF. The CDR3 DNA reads TGCAGCGTTAAAGACAGGGGGTACAATCAGCCCCAGCATTTT.